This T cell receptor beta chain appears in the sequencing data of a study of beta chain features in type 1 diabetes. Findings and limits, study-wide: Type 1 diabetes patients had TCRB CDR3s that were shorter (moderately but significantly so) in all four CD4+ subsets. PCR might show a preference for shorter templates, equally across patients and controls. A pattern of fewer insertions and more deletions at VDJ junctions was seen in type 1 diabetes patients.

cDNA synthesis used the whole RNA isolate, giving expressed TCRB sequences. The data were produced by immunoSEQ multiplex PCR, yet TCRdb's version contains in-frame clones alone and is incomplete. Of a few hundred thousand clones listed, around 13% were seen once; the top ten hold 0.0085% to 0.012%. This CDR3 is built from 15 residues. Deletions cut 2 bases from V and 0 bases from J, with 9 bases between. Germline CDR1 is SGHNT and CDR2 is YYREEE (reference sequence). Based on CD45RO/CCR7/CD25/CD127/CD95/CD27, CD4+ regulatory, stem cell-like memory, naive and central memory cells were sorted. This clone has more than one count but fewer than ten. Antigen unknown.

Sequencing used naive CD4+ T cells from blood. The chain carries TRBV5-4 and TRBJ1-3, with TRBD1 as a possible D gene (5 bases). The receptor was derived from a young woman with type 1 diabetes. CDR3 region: CASSFPGLSGNTIYF. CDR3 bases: TGTGCCAGCAGCTTTCCAGGGCTCTCTGGAAACACCATATATTTT.